Detailed here is one T cell receptor (beta chain). Everyone who donated was a healthy bone marrow donor. This record belongs to a study of cytomegalovirus exposure and HLA in healthy donors. The CDR3 spans 13 residues. Per the germline V gene, CDR1 is SGHDT and CDR2 is YYEEEE. V shed 4 bases, J shed 7 bases, and the junction held 2 bases outside the gene matches. The PCR employed 60 Vbeta primers together with 13 Jbeta primers. Measured with immunoSEQ multiplex PCR; TCRdb has only the in-frame clones, and not every one. The data hold fewer than 250,000 clones, with around 81% observed a single time. This TCR was recovered from a woman aged 50 to 65 in good health and CMV-seropositive. The specimen sequenced was PBMCs. This chain uses TRBV5-6 with TRBJ1-6, with 7 bases lining up with TRBD1. CDR3 bases: TGTGCCAGCAGCGTGGACAGGAATTCACCCCTCCACTTT. This translates into CASSVDRNSPLHF.